Given below is one T cell receptor beta chain in context. Its specificity is unknown. Clones were sequenced by immunoSEQ multiplex PCR, and TCRdb holds only the in-frame ones, with some missing. This sample yields over 100,000 clones, of which around 87% are seen a single time; roughly 4% belongs to the top ten. Germline loops: CDR1 ENHRY, CDR2 SYGVKD. The length of the CDR3 is 18 residues. With V trimmed by 5 bases and J by 2 bases, 17 bases remained unmatched. The data belong to a study of T cell responses to AZD1222 COVID-19 vaccine. Findings and limits, study-wide: None of the repertoires were sampled until the peak T cell response had passed. Clonal diversity was possibly underestimated, and the donors were mostly white British, with more females. The reported proportion of spike-specific TCRs targeting unmutated variant regions was nearly half. Once two AZD1222 doses were given, Spike-specific TCR breadth and depth went up.

The specimen was peripheral blood, collected on day 0 of AZD1222 vaccination. The chain combines TRBV10-3 with TRBJ2-7; TRBD2 matches at 8 bases. The sequence was obtained from an adult in good health. CDR3 DNA sequence: TGTGCCATCAGTCGAGGATTTGGCGGGGGGTCCGTCACCTACGAGCAGTACTTC. Protein: CAISRGFGGGSVTYEQYF.